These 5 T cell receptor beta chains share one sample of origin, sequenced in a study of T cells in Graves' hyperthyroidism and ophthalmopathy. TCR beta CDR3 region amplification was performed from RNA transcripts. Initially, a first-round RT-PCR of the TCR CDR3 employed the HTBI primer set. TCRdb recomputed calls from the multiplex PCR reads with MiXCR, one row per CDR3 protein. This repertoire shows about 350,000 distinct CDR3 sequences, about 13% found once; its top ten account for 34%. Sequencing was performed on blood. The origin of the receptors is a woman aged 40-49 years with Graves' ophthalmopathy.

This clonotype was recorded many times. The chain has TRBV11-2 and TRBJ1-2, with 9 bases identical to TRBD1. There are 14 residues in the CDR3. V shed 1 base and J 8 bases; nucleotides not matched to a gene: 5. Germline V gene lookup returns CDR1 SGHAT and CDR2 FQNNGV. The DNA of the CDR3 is TGTGCCAGCAGCTTAGGGACAGGGGTGAGCGGCTACACCTTC. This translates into CASSLGTGVSGYTF. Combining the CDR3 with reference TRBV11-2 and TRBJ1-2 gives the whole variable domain EAGVAQSPRYKIIEKRQSVAFWCNPISGHATLYWYQQILGQGPKLLIQFQNNGVVDDSQLPKDRFSAERLKGVDSTLKIQPAKLEDSAVYLCASSLGTGVSGYTFGSGTRLTVV.

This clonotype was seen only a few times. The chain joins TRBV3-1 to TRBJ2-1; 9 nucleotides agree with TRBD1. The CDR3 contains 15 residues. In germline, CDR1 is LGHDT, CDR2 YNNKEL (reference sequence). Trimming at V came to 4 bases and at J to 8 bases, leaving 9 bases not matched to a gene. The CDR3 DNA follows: TGTGCCAGCAGCCCTGATCTGCGGACAGGGGATGAGCAGTTCTTC. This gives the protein CASSPDLRTGDEQFF.

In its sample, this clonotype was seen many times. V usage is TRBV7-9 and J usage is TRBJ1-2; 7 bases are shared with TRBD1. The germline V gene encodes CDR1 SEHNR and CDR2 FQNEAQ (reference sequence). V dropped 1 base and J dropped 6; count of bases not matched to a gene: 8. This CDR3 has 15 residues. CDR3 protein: CASSLGAGGYNGYTF. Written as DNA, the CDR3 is TGTGCCAGCAGCTTAGGGGCAGGGGGATATAATGGCTACACCTTC. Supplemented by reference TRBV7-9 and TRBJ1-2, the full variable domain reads DTGVSQNPRHKITKRGQNVTFRCDPISEHNRLYWYRQTLGQGPEFLTYFQNEAQLEKSRLLSDRFSAERPKGSFSTLEIQRTEQGDSAMYLCASSLGAGGYNGYTFGSGTRLTVV.

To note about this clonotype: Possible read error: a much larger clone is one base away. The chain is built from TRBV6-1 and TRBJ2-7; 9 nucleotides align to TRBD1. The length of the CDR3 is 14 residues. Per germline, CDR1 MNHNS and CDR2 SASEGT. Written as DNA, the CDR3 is TGTGCCATCGTCCGGGACAGGGCCTTTTACGGGCAGTACTTC. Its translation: CAIVRDRAFYGQYF.

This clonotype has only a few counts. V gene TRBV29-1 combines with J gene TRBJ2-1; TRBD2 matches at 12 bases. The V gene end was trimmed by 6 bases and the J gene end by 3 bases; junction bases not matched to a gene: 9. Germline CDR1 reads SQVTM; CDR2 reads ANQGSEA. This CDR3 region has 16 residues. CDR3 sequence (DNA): TGCAGCGTCGCCGGACTAGCGGGACCCAACTACAATGAGCAGTTCTTC. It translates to CSVAGLAGPNYNEQFF.